What follows are 5 T cell receptor beta chains derived from one specimen sequenced in a study of human T cells and chemical hapten exposure. From the RACE reads, TCRdb called clonotypes with MiXCR, one entry per CDR3 protein. The sample consists of around 380,000 distinct CDR3 sequences, approximately 5.8% of them appearing once. Regarding time point: pre-sensitization, week 0. Treatment noted: therapeutic diphenylcyclopropenone sensitization with weekly scalp DPC. This specimen was whole blood, taken in connection with sensitization to the hapten diphenylcyclopropenone (DPC). These receptors came from a woman aged 18 to 35 with alopecia areata. Some clones in this sample may be carry-over from other donors' samples.

This clonotype was recorded once. The chain couples TRBV6-2 or TRBV6-3 to TRBJ1-6; D may be TRBD1 (6 bases). CDR1 MNHEY and CDR2 SVGEGT come from the germline V gene. CDR3 size: 17 residues. Trimming took off 5 bases at V and 7 bases at J, with 21 bases between the two ends. In DNA, the CDR3 is TGTGCCAGCAGTCACCACTTGGACAGCCAAACGAATTCACCCCTCCACTTT. This sequence encodes CASSHHLDSQTNSPLHF.

This clonotype was recorded many times. The gene calls are TRBV10-3 and TRBJ1-5; D perhaps matches TRBD1 (5 bases). Germline CDR1 ENHRY, CDR2 SYGVKD. The CDR3 sequence is 13 residues long. V lost 4 bases to trimming and J lost 7 bases, with 11 bases between them. The CDR3 region is CAISVGGYQPQHF. CDR3 DNA: TGTGCCATCAGTGTTGGGGGGTACCAGCCCCAGCATTTT.

The chain is built from TRBV9 and TRBJ2-7; TRBD2 matches 15 bases. The V gene's germline CDR1 is SGDLS and CDR2 YYNGEE. V was pared by 2 bases and J by 7 bases, with 7 bases of the junction left unmatched. The CDR3 is 16 residues long. In DNA form, the CDR3 reads TGTGCCAGCAGCGTGGGACTAGCGGGGGGCCTTGGGGAGCAGTACTTC. This encodes CASSVGLAGGLGEQYF.

In its sample, this clonotype was seen many times. The chain uses TRBV29-1 and TRBJ1-5, with D tentatively TRBD1 (6 bases). The V and J ends lost 4 bases and 2 bases respectively, with 6 bases between them. Germline V gives CDR1 SQVTM, CDR2 ANQGSEA. This CDR3 spans 12 amino acids. DNA of the CDR3: TGCAGCGTTGGACAGGGCAATCAGCCCCAGCATTTT. This gives the protein CSVGQGNQPQHF.

The V and J genes are TRBV3-1 and TRBJ2-7, with 10 nucleotides matching TRBD1. There are 18 residues in the CDR3. With 4 bases clipped from V and 2 bases from J, the junction kept 14 bases outside the gene matches. Germline V gives CDR1 LGHDT, CDR2 YNNKEL (reference sequence). The CDR3 DNA sequence: TGTGCCAGCAGCCCGTCCCGGGACAGGGGCCGGTTCCCCTACGAGCAGTACTTC. Amino acids: CASSPSRDRGRFPYEQYF.